This T cell receptor (beta chain) comes out of a study of blood T cell repertoires in COVID-19. Looking at the study overall: Material from acute and convalescent COVID-19 was sourced from the United States, Italy and Spain. Nucleic acid was either cDNA or gDNA, and it came from T cells, B-cell-depleted T cells, or PBMCs.

Per the study methods: Estimation of nucleated cell counts was performed using reference gene primer amplification. Assay used: immunoSEQ multiplex PCR; TCRdb lists only in-frame clones, some missing. The V and J calls and clone size come from that table; D and trimming were worked out from the DNA. This table has about 42,000 clones, roughly 80% appearing once. The sample taken for sequencing was peripheral blood. This receptor was obtained from a woman in her 70s with acute or convalescent COVID-19.

The CDR3 reads CASSPGTDNEKLFF. DNA for the CDR3: TGTGCCAGCTCACCCGGGACAGACAATGAAAAACTGTTTTTT. The chain couples TRBV18 to TRBJ1-4; 7 bases map to TRBD1. The germline gives CDR1 KGHSH, CDR2 LQKENI. CDR3 length: 14 residues. Germline trimming cut 3 bases from V and 5 bases from J; bases unmatched to any gene: 3.